Given below is one T cell receptor beta chain in context. Assay used: immunoSEQ multiplex PCR; TCRdb lists only in-frame clones, some missing. This table holds around 270,000 clones, around 81% found once. This record belongs to a study of blood T cell repertoires in COVID-19. In the study overall: T cells, B-cell-depleted T cells, or PBMCs provided the cDNA or gDNA that served as material.

Enrolment of Seattle patients took place during active infection, and they were followed longitudinally. Sequences were obtained from peripheral blood. This TCR came from a person between 65 and 79 years old with COVID-19, enrolled during active disease.

The CDR3 loop is CATRARATNEKLFF. The CDR3 nucleotides are TGTGCCACCCGAGCCCGGGCAACTAATGAAAAACTGTTTTTT. V gene TRBV7-2 combines with J gene TRBJ1-4; no clear D gene. Trimming removed 10 bases at V and 0 bases at J, with 12 bases between. This CDR3 contains 14 residues. Germline CDR1 reads SGHTA; CDR2 reads FQGNSA.